The 9 T cell receptor beta chains given below trace back to one sample, sequenced in a study of cytomegalovirus exposure and HLA in healthy donors. Sequencing was performed with immunoSEQ multiplex PCR; in TCRdb, only in-frame clones are kept and a portion is missing. The data contain about 120,000 clones, approximately 91% of them seen just once; the ten biggest clones take up around 4.5%. The specimen was PBMCs. The receptors come from a young man in good health and CMV-seropositive.

The chain recombines TRBV2 with TRBJ1-5; 8 nucleotides match TRBD1. CDR3 length: 14 amino acids. V was pared by 7 bases and J by 4 bases, with 6 bases of the junction left unmatched. CDR1 is SNHLY, CDR2 FYNNEI, per germline. The CDR3 region is CASTDRDRNQPQHF. CDR3 DNA: TGTGCCAGCACTGACCGGGACAGGAATCAGCCCCAGCATTTT.

This clone was seen a single time. V and J are TRBV9 and TRBJ2-3; TRBD2 matches 10 bases. Germline CDR1 reads SGDLS; CDR2 reads YYNGEE. Trimming removed 0 bases from V and 9 bases from J; junction bases left unmatched: 10. The length of the CDR3 is 16 residues. The CDR3 region is CASSVGVAGGPGTQYF. The CDR3 region has the DNA TGTGCCAGCAGCGTAGGGGTAGCGGGGGGCCCTGGGACGCAGTATTTT.

V gene TRBV27 combines with J gene TRBJ2-7; tentatively, D is TRBD2 (6 bases). V lost 7 bases and J 3 bases, leaving 13 bases between the germline ends. Germline CDR1 is MNHEY and CDR2 is SMNVEV (reference sequence). The CDR3 loop spans 13 amino acids. CDR3 amino acids: CASKSLGGYEQYF. The CDR3, as DNA: TGTGCCAGCAAATCTCTGGGGGGCTACGAGCAGTACTTC.

The CDR3 region is CASSGELASTYEQYF. CDR3 sequence (DNA): TGCGCCAGCAGCGGGGAGCTGGCAAGTACCTACGAGCAGTACTTC. This chain uses TRBV5-1 with TRBJ2-7; a weak D match, TRBD2 (5 bases). Germline V CDR1 and CDR2: SGHRS, YFSETQ. Trimming cost V 4 bases and J 2 bases, with 16 bases left between them. CDR3 length: 15 residues.

V and J are TRBV6-1 and TRBJ1-2; the match to TRBD1 covers 7 bases. Germline V CDR1 and CDR2: MNHNS, SASEGT. This CDR3 has 14 residues. The V gene end was trimmed by 6 bases and the J gene end by 4 bases; junction bases not matched to a gene: 8. Here the CDR3 reads CASRASRTGYGYTF. The CDR3 DNA reads TGTGCCAGCAGAGCTAGTCGGACAGGCTATGGCTACACCTTC.

The chain combines TRBV7-8 with TRBJ1-2; tentatively, D is TRBD1 (5 bases). Germline CDR1 reads SGHVS; CDR2 reads FQNEAQ. Trimming shortened V by 5 bases and J by 2 bases, and 12 bases separated the two germline ends. The CDR3 has 14 amino acids. CDR3 DNA: TGTGCCAGCAGCCTGGGTGGGGGGAACTATGGCTACACCTTC. Encoded protein: CASSLGGGNYGYTF.

This clone occurred a few times. The chain links TRBV7-6 to TRBJ1-6; 7 bases line up with TRBD1. Trimming at V came to 3 bases and at J to 9 bases, leaving 8 bases not matched to a gene. The germline V gene has CDR1 SGHVS and CDR2 FNYEAQ. CDR3 length equals 15 residues. CDR3 sequence (DNA): TGTGCCAGCAGCTTCTCCACAGGGGAAGGTTCACCCCTCCACTTT. Translating gives CASSFSTGEGSPLHF.

This clone was picked up one time. This sequence joins TRBV4-1 and TRBJ1-2; 9 bases are a match to TRBD1. V lost 3 bases and J lost 8; bases outside the gene matches: 10. The CDR3 sequence is 15 residues long. CDR1 is MGHRA, CDR2 YSYEKL, per germline. CDR3 nucleotide sequence: TGCGCCAGCAGCCACCCCATGACAGGGGGGGAGGGCTACACCTTC. It yields the protein CASSHPMTGGEGYTF.

This clone has just a few counts. This CDR3 reads CASSEWVESNYGYTF. CDR3 bases: TGTGCCAGCAGTGAATGGGTGGAGAGTAACTATGGCTACACCTTC. The chain joins TRBV25-1 to TRBJ1-2; no clear D. V was pared by 1 base and J by 1 base, with 10 bases between. Germline CDR1 is MGHDK and CDR2 is SYGVNS. The CDR3 is made up of 15 amino acids.